These 18 T cell receptor beta chains share one sample of origin, sequenced in a study of cytomegalovirus exposure and HLA in healthy donors. PCR primers comprised 60 Vbeta and 13 Jbeta primers. Here immunoSEQ multiplex PCR was the method, and the copy in TCRdb shows in-frame clones only, minus some. Altogether around 100,000 clones are present, about 79% being singletons, with the ten largest covering more than 2%. Sequencing input: PBMCs. The receptors originated from a man aged 45-65 years in good health and CMV-seropositive.

The V and J genes are TRBV5-4 and TRBJ2-1; 8 bases line up with TRBD2. The CDR3 sequence is 15 residues long. Per the germline V gene, CDR1 is SGHNT and CDR2 is YYREEE (reference sequence). V lost 4 bases, J lost 7 bases, and 10 bases stayed unmatched. The CDR3 loop is CASSGEPGLVNEQFF. The CDR3 coding sequence is TGTGCCAGCAGCGGAGAACCGGGACTAGTTAATGAGCAGTTCTTC.

This chain links TRBV11-2 with TRBJ2-7; the D gene is possibly TRBD1 (5 bases). This CDR3 region has 14 residues. Germline CDR1 SGHAT, CDR2 FQNNGV. The ends were cut back, 3 bases at V and 6 bases at J, with 15 bases in the middle. The CDR3 DNA is TGTGCCAGCAGCTTCGCAGGGTCAATGTCCGAGCAGTACTTC. Protein product: CASSFAGSMSEQYF.

The chain is built from TRBV15 and TRBJ2-3; weak D call: TRBD1 (6 bases). Deletions cut 7 bases from V and 4 bases from J, with 15 bases between. Germline CDR1 reads LNHNV; CDR2 reads YYDKDF (reference sequence). The CDR3 contains 14 residues. DNA for the CDR3: TGTGCCACCAACCCGGTGGGGGCCCCAGATACGCAGTATTTT. Protein sequence: CATNPVGAPDTQYF. Supplemented by reference TRBV15 and TRBJ2-3, the full variable domain reads DAMVIQNPRYQVTQFGKPVTLSCSQTLNHNVMYWYQQKSSQAPKLLFHYYDKDFNNEADTPDNFQSRRPNTSFCFLDIRSPGLGDTAMYLCATNPVGAPDTQYFGPGTRLTVL.

This chain connects TRBV27 to TRBJ1-6; D possibly corresponds to TRBD1 (5 bases). Trimming took 3 bases from V and 6 from J, leaving 18 bases between them. The CDR3 covers 17 residues. CDR1 and CDR2 from the germline V gene are MNHEY and SMNVEV (reference sequence). The CDR3: CASSFEAPRQSNSPLHF. In DNA, the CDR3 is TGTGCCAGCAGTTTTGAAGCTCCGAGACAGAGTAATTCACCCCTCCACTTT.

J is TRBJ1-3 and V is TRBV15; the match to TRBD1 covers 12 bases. After removal of 3 bases from V and 9 bases from J, the junction contained 6 bases not matched to a gene. The CDR3 loop spans 15 amino acids. Germline values: CDR1 LNHNV, CDR2 YYDKDF (reference sequence). The CDR3 region is CATSSGTGGSVTIYF. In DNA, the CDR3 is TGTGCCACCAGCAGCGGGACAGGGGGCAGTGTCACCATATATTTT.

The gene calls are TRBV5-1 and TRBJ2-7, with 13 bases that match TRBD2. This CDR3 spans 17 amino acids. Germline V gene data show CDR1 as SGHRS and CDR2 as YFSETQ. V gave up 1 base and J gave up 6 bases; unmatched junction bases: 10. The CDR3 region is CASSLKLAGGVVGEQYF. CDR3 bases: TGCGCCAGCAGCTTGAAACTAGCGGGAGGGGTTGTAGGCGAGCAGTACTTC.

J is TRBJ1-4 and V is TRBV25-1; 7 positions match TRBD1. Germline lookup yields CDR1 MGHDK and CDR2 SYGVNS. The CDR3 totals 15 residues. V dropped 4 bases and J dropped 6; count of bases not matched to a gene: 8. Written as DNA, the CDR3 is TGTGCCAGCAGTGCCCCCCAGGGGGTAGATGAAAAACTGTTTTTT. This translates into CASSAPQGVDEKLFF.

The CDR3 region has the DNA TGTGCCAGCAGTTTTCGCAGGGGGCTTACCTACGAGCAGTACTTC. It yields the protein CASSFRRGLTYEQYF. The V gene is TRBV6-6, the J gene TRBJ2-7; 8 bases are a match to TRBD1. The CDR3 totals 15 residues. V lost 4 bases, J lost 2 bases, and 7 bases stayed unmatched. Germline-derived CDR1 and CDR2 are MNHNY and SVGAGI (reference sequence).

The chain couples TRBV11-2 to TRBJ2-7; D uncertain. This CDR3 comprises 15 residues. Germline V gene sequence: CDR1 SGHAT, CDR2 FQNNGV. V lost 9 bases to trimming and J lost 5 bases, with 23 bases between them. The chain's CDR3 is CASAGMQVSSHEQYF. For the CDR3, the DNA is TGTGCCAGTGCAGGTATGCAGGTCTCGTCACACGAGCAGTACTTC.

This rearrangement joins TRBV19 to TRBJ1-1; D is uncertain. Trimming took 5 bases from V and 1 from J, leaving 14 bases between them. Germline values: CDR1 LNHDA, CDR2 SQIVND (reference sequence). The CDR3 extends over 15 amino acids. CDR3 protein: CASSLWARQNTEAFF. For the CDR3, the DNA is TGTGCCAGTAGTCTCTGGGCCCGACAGAACACTGAAGCTTTCTTT.

The gene calls are TRBV4-1 and TRBJ1-1; 9 positions match TRBD1. Looked up from germline, CDR1 is MGHRA and CDR2 is YSYEKL. V lost 8 bases and J lost 2; bases outside the gene matches: 9. This CDR3 region has 15 residues. For the CDR3, the DNA is TGCGCCAGCTGCCGGGGACAGGGTAAAAACACTGAAGCTTTCTTT. This translates into CASCRGQGKNTEAFF.

The rearrangement links TRBV9 to TRBJ1-1, with a weak D call TRBD1 (5 bases). This CDR3 has 13 residues. V lost 4 bases, J lost 5 bases, and 12 bases lay in between. The germline CDR1 and CDR2 sequences are SGDLS and YYNGEE. In nucleotides, the CDR3 is TGTGCCAGCAGCCCTCAGGGTGAAACTGAAGCTTTCTTT. Translation: CASSPQGETEAFF.

The sample holds a few counts of this clone. The chain recombines TRBV7-3 with TRBJ1-2; D unclear. Trimming took 1 base from V and 8 from J, leaving 20 bases between them. Germline lookup yields CDR1 SGHTA and CDR2 FQGTGA. This CDR3 has 16 amino acids. The CDR3 nucleotides are TGTGCCAGCAGCTTAAATGAAGTCGGGGTTGGTGGGGGCTACACCTTC. It yields the protein CASSLNEVGVGGGYTF.

The gene calls are TRBV5-1 and TRBJ1-2; 8 bases align to TRBD1. J gave up 6 bases and V 4 bases, and 8 bases lay outside the gene matches. This CDR3 has 14 residues. The germline V gene has CDR1 SGHRS and CDR2 YFSETQ. The CDR3 DNA follows: TGCGCCAGCAGCCGAACACTACAGGGGGATGGCTACACCTTC. Translated: CASSRTLQGDGYTF.

This chain joins TRBV14 and TRBJ2-3; TRBD2 aligns across 11 bases. The CDR3 has 17 residues. In germline, CDR1 is SGHDN, CDR2 FVKESK. The junction had 9 bases not matched to a gene; V was cut back by 4 bases and J by 3 bases. The CDR3 region has the DNA TGTGCCAGCAGCCGGTTAACTAGCGGGAGTTGGACAGATACGCAGTATTTT. This gives the protein CASSRLTSGSWTDTQYF.

The gene calls are TRBV5-1 and TRBJ1-3, with 9 nucleotides matching TRBD1. V shed 0 bases and J 1 base; nucleotides not matched to a gene: 8. Germline loops: CDR1 SGHRS, CDR2 YFSETQ. CDR3 length: 18 amino acids. CDR3 sequence (DNA): TGCGCCAGCAGCTTGGATACAGGGGGCTTAATTTCTGGAAACACCATATATTTT. Translating gives CASSLDTGGLISGNTIYF.

CDR3 residues: CASSSNPGLTPGEQYF. For the CDR3, the DNA is TGCGCCAGCAGCTCCAACCCGGGACTAACCCCCGGCGAGCAGTACTTC. The rearrangement joins TRBV5-1 to TRBJ2-5; 7 bases align to TRBD2. The J call could be wrong; TRBJ2-7 is a better fit for the DNA end. This CDR3 comprises 16 residues. Germline-derived CDR1 and CDR2 are SGHRS and YFSETQ.

Comments on this clone: Germline is not matched at one junction end, which may reflect a read error. J is TRBJ1-3 and V is TRBV9; unclear D gene. The CDR3 has 14 amino acids. Germline-derived CDR1 and CDR2 are SGDLS and YYNGEE. The CDR3 sequence: CASSAADSGNIIYF. The CDR3 DNA sequence: TGTGCCAGCAGCGCTGCTGACTCTGGAAACATCATATATTTT.